Listed below are T cell receptor beta chains from one sample, sequenced in a study of T cells in Graves' hyperthyroidism and ophthalmopathy. In TCRdb, the multiplex PCR reads were re-called with MiXCR into one record per CDR3 protein. In the table there are around 250,000 distinct CDR3 sequences, 13% to 15% of which are singletons. Source material: blood. These receptors were collected from a middle-aged woman with Graves' hyperthyroidism that later progressed to Graves' ophthalmopathy. Each CDR3 is given with its conserved first and last residue. D genes are given only for firm matches. Not all rows give a size; the values are once, few, many and, for expanded clones, a class.

J | length | size | V | D | DNA | CDR3
TRBJ2-5 | 15 | many | TRBV4-2 | TRBD1 | TGTGCCAGCAGCCAAGAAAGGGACAGACAAGAGACCCAGTACTTC | CASSQERDRQETQYF
TRBJ2-7 | 17 | few | TRBV18 | TRBD2 | TGTGCCAGCTCACCACCTAGACTAGCGGAGAGCTCCTACGAGCAGTACTTC | CASSPPRLAESSYEQYF
TRBJ2-1 | 15 | . | TRBV5-1 | TRBD2 | TGCGCCAGCAGCCCGACTAGCGGGGCCAACAATGAGCAGTTCTTC | CASSPTSGANNEQFF
TRBJ2-4 | 16 | few | TRBV6-1 | . | TGTGCCAGCAGCCACCGGGGCGAACTAGCCAAAAACATTCAGTACTTC | CASSHRGELAKNIQYF
TRBJ2-5 | 20 | many | TRBV7-9 | TRBD2 | TGTGCCAGCAGCTTAGGGTGGGCTAGCGGGAGAGGAGGGAGACAAGAGACCCAGTACTTC | CASSLGWASGRGGRQETQYF
TRBJ1-4 | 13 | many | TRBV20-1 | . | TGCAGTGCTAGAGATCTTAGAAGCGAAAAACTGTTTTTT | CSARDLRSEKLFF
TRBJ2-6 | 18 | few | TRBV5-1 | . | TGCGCCAGCAGCTTATACAGGAGAGCCGTCTCTGGGGCCAACGTCCTGACTTTC | CASSLYRRAVSGANVLTF
TRBJ1-1 | 15 | many | TRBV28 | . | TGTGCCAGCAGTTTAAGTCTTGCAGGGCGAACTGAAGCTTTCTTT | CASSLSLAGRTEAFF
TRBJ1-1 | 15 | . | TRBV12-3/TRBV12-4 | . | TGTGCCAGCAGCATGCCGACCGGGACTAACACTGAAGCTTTCTTT | CASSMPTGTNTEAFF
TRBJ2-4 | 12 | many | TRBV20-1 | . | TGCAGTGCCCCGATTGCCAAAAACATTCAGTACTTC | CSAPIAKNIQYF
TRBJ2-3 | 16 | many | TRBV3-1 | . | TGTGCCAGCAGCCAGGGGGGGCTTATACGACGGGATACGCAGTATTTT | CASSQGGLIRRDTQYF
TRBJ1-4 | 18 | few | TRBV18 | TRBD1 | TGTGCCAGCTCAAACTTCCAAACAGGGGGCTCAACTAATGAAAAACTGTTTTTT | CASSNFQTGGSTNEKLFF
TRBJ2-1 | 17 | few | TRBV10-1 | TRBD2 | TGCGCCAGCAGCCCCTCTACTAGCGGGAAGGCATACAGTGAGCAGTTCTTC | CASSPSTSGKAYSEQFF
TRBJ1-3 | 14 | . | TRBV11-2 | . | TGTGCCAGCAGCTTGAGCGGTACTGGAGACACCATATATTTT | CASSLSGTGDTIYF
TRBJ1-2 | 14 | many | TRBV7-9 | . | TGTGCCAGCAGCTCCCGGGGGGGCACCTATGGCTACACCTTC | CASSSRGGTYGYTF
TRBJ2-1 | 15 | many | TRBV28 | . | TGTGCCAGCAGCGGTAGTCCTTCAATCTACAATGAGCAGTTCTTC | CASSGSPSIYNEQFF
TRBJ1-3 | 17 | many | TRBV6-1 | . | TGTGCCAGCATTCTCGCCGGGACGGCTGGCTCTGGAAACACCATATATTTT | CASILAGTAGSGNTIYF
TRBJ2-4 | 14 | few | TRBV19 | . | TGTGCCAGTAGTATCGGGGCAGGGCAAAACATTCAGTACTTC | CASSIGAGQNIQYF
TRBJ1-1 | 12 | many | TRBV10-3 | . | TGTGCCATCAGTGAAGAGAACACTGAAGCTTTCTTT | CAISEENTEAFF
TRBJ2-1 | 15 | . | TRBV19 | . | TGTGCCAGTACCCCGGGCGGGCCGCGTTACAATGAGCAGTTCTTC | CASTPGGPRYNEQFF
TRBJ1-1 | 13 | many | TRBV2 | . | TGTGCCAGCAGTGAAGAGGTAGGGACTGAAGCTTTCTTT | CASSEEVGTEAFF
TRBJ2-3 | 15 | . | TRBV6-2/TRBV6-3 | . | TGTGCCAGCAGCGGAGGGGGCGTTTATACAGATACGCAGTATTTT | CASSGGGVYTDTQYF
TRBJ2-1 | 15 | many | TRBV28 | TRBD2 | TGTGCCAGCAGTTTATTTACGGGAGGGCCGGATGAGCAGTTCTTC | CASSLFTGGPDEQFF
TRBJ2-7 | 13 | . | TRBV19 | . | TGTGCCAGTAGTGCGGGCCGTCCCTACGAGCAGTACTTC | CASSAGRPYEQYF
TRBJ1-4 | 13 | many | TRBV5-1 | . | TGCGCCAGCAGCGGGAGAGTAGGAGAAAAACTGTTTTTT | CASSGRVGEKLFF
TRBJ2-2 | 17 | many | TRBV7-9 | TRBD2 | TGTGCCAGCAGCTTAGTACTAGCGGGAGGCCCCAGAGGGGAGCTGTTTTTT | CASSLVLAGGPRGELFF
TRBJ2-1 | 13 | many | TRBV2 | TRBD2 | TGTGCCGCGATGAAGGGACTAGCGGCAGCTCAGTTCTTC | CAAMKGLAAAQFF
TRBJ2-7 | 14 | many | TRBV28 | . | TGTGCCAGCATTGGGCCTTATGGGACGAACGAGCAGTACTTC | CASIGPYGTNEQYF
TRBJ2-1 | 14 | many | TRBV28 | . | TGTGCCAGCAGCGGCGGGACCTCCTACAATGAGCAGTTCTTC | CASSGGTSYNEQFF
TRBJ2-1 | 15 | many | TRBV7-8 | . | TGTGCCAGCAGCTTAACCGAAGTCTCCTACAATGAGCAGTTCTTC | CASSLTEVSYNEQFF
TRBJ2-5 | 16 | . | TRBV13 | TRBD2 | TGTGCCAGCAGCTCTATAGCGGACTCGGGAGGAGAGACCCAGTACTTC | CASSSIADSGGETQYF
TRBJ2-1 | 16 | . | TRBV5-5 | . | TGTGCCAGCAGCTTGACTAGGGGGGCTCAAGGGAATGAGCAGTTCTTC | CASSLTRGAQGNEQFF
TRBJ2-7 | 15 | few | TRBV18 | TRBD1 | TGTGCCAGCTCACCGGCAGGGGGCGCGTCCTACGAGCAGTACTTC | CASSPAGGASYEQYF
TRBJ2-7 | 14 | few | TRBV19 | . | TGTGCCAGTAGTATATCTACAGGTGAATACGAGCAGTACTTC | CASSISTGEYEQYF
TRBJ1-2 | 15 | many | TRBV19 | . | TGTGCCAGTAGTCCGACGGGACATATAAACTATGGCTACACCTTC | CASSPTGHINYGYTF
TRBJ1-6 | 17 | many | TRBV10-3 | . | TGTGCCATCAGTGAGGCTGATGTGGGACTTAGCCCTTCACCCCTCCACTTT | CAISEADVGLSPSPLHF
TRBJ1-3 | 15 | once | TRBV6-1 | TRBD1 | TGTGCCAGCAATCCGGGACAGGGGCCAGGAAACACCATATATTTT | CASNPGQGPGNTIYF
TRBJ2-7 | 14 | many | TRBV10-1 | TRBD2 | TGCGCCAGCAGTGAGTCTAGCGGGAGCTACGAGCAGTACTTC | CASSESSGSYEQYF
TRBJ2-7 | 18 | many | TRBV28 | TRBD2 | TGTGCCAGCAGTTTATCCCTAGCGGGAGGGCCAAGGGAGAACGAGCAGTACTTC | CASSLSLAGGPRENEQYF
TRBJ2-1 | 13 | few | TRBV20-1 | . | TGCAGTGAGTTCGAGCGGTGGGGCAATGAGCAGTTCTTC | CSEFERWGNEQFF
TRBJ1-1 | 13 | many | TRBV19 | . | TGTGCCAGTACGAAGGGCCCGAACACTGAAGCTTTCTTT | CASTKGPNTEAFF
TRBJ2-2 | 15 | many | TRBV5-1 | TRBD1 | TGCGCCAGCAGCTCACGAGGACAGGGCGCCGGGGAGCTGTTTTTT | CASSSRGQGAGELFF
TRBJ2-3 | 13 | many | TRBV7-3 | . | TGTGCCAGCAGCTCGTTAAGGACAGATACGCAGTATTTT | CASSSLRTDTQYF
TRBJ1-1 | 15 | many | TRBV7-6 | . | TGTGCCAGCAGCTCCCTCTCGACAAAGGGCACTGAAGCTTTCTTT | CASSSLSTKGTEAFF
TRBJ2-3 | 16 | many | TRBV5-1 | TRBD2 | TGCGCCAGCAGCGTGGGGGGACTAGCGGACACAGATACGCAGTATTTT | CASSVGGLADTDTQYF
TRBJ1-1 | 14 | few | TRBV13 | . | TGTGCCAGCAGGTTACAGGGAATGAACACTGAAGCTTTCTTT | CASRLQGMNTEAFF
TRBJ2-1 | 14 | . | TRBV19 | . | TGTGCCAGTAGTATCTATAAGGCCTACAATGAGCAGTTCTTC | CASSIYKAYNEQFF
TRBJ2-2 | 15 | many | TRBV30 | . | TGTGCCTGGAGTGTACCCGGGGAGGACACCGGGGAGCTGTTTTTT | CAWSVPGEDTGELFF
TRBJ2-1 | 15 | few | TRBV5-1 | TRBD2 | TGCGCCAGCAGACTAGCGGGAGACGGGTGGAATGAGCAGTTCTTC | CASRLAGDGWNEQFF
TRBJ1-6 | 13 | many | TRBV7-8 | . | TGTGCCAGCAGCTTAAGGGTTTTATCACCCCTCCACTTT | CASSLRVLSPLHF
TRBJ2-7 | 16 | many | TRBV9 | . | TGTGCCAGCAGCTATTCCTCGGGACTCGGGGCGGCCGAGCAGTACTTC | CASSYSSGLGAAEQYF
TRBJ2-1 | 15 | many | TRBV19 | TRBD2 | TGTGCCAGTAGTATGTTAGCGGGAGGGTACAATGAGCAGTTCTTC | CASSMLAGGYNEQFF
TRBJ1-1 | 13 | . | TRBV2 | . | TGTGCCAGCAGTGAAGAGGGGATGACTGAAGCTTTCTTT | CASSEEGMTEAFF
TRBJ2-4 | 20 | . | TRBV4-1 | . | TGCGCCAGCAGCCAAGATTGGAGCGGGTTTGCCCCCCTTAACAAAAACATTCAGTACTTC | CASSQDWSGFAPLNKNIQYF
TRBJ1-1 | 13 | few | TRBV6-1 | . | TGTGCCAGCAGTAAACTGTTATTAGCTGAAGCTTTCTTT | CASSKLLLAEAFF
TRBJ2-3 | 15 | once | TRBV10-3 | . | TGTGCCATCAGCTTGTCTAGCGTTCACACAGATACGCAGTATTTT | CAISLSSVHTDTQYF